Sequencing of this TCR beta chain was carried out in a study of blood T cell repertoires in COVID-19. Study overall: COVID-19 samples collected from the United States, Italy and Spain covered acute and convalescent phases. Sample material is recorded as cDNA or gDNA derived from T cells, B-cell-depleted T cells, or PBMCs.

As handled by the study authors: Reference gene primer amplification gave nucleated cell count estimates. Data came from immunoSEQ multiplex PCR; TCRdb stores just in-frame clones and leaves some out. The V and J calls and clone size come from that table; D and trimming were worked out from the DNA. Of over 95,000 clones listed, 60% to 85% are singletons. Germline V gives CDR1 MNHNS, CDR2 SASEGT. Trimming took 4 bases from V and 6 from J; bases not matched to a gene: 5. The CDR3 has 16 amino acids. This receptor was identified in a woman older than 75 with active or convalescent COVID-19. The V call is TRBV6-1, the J call TRBJ1-6; 11 bases agree with TRBD1. Sequenced material: peripheral blood. CDR3 protein: CASSGGQGGSNSPLHF. The DNA for the CDR3 is TGTGCCAGCAGTGGGGGACAGGGGGGATCTAATTCACCCCTCCACTTT.